These T cell receptor beta chains were read from a single sample in a study of blood T cell repertoires in COVID-19. Sequencing used immunoSEQ multiplex PCR; TCRdb keeps in-frame clones, though not all of them. There are 71,000 or so clones in the sample; over 70% occur only once, and under 9.5% lies in the top ten. Sequencing was done on a sample of peripheral blood. These receptors all come from a man aged 45-60 years with active COVID-19. CDR3s include the opening cysteine and the closing phenylalanine or tryptophan. Each record gives: J gene, clone size, V gene, D gene, CDR3 DNA, CDR3 protein. The D gene is left open where the match is weak. Clone size is stated in some rows and not others, as once, few, many or a class when expanded.

J gene: TRBJ2-7; clone size: NA; V gene: TRBV15; D gene: NA; CDR3 DNA: TGTGCCACCAGCCGACACAGAACTGCCGTTCCCGAGCAGTACTTC; CDR3 protein: CATSRHRTAVPEQYF
J gene: TRBJ2-6; clone size: NA; V gene: TRBV7-2; D gene: NA; CDR3 DNA: TGTGCCAGCAGCTCCCGCGGCTCTGGGGCCAACGTCCTGACTTTC; CDR3 protein: CASSSRGSGANVLTF
J gene: TRBJ1-1; clone size: NA; V gene: TRBV5-1; D gene: TRBD1; CDR3 DNA: TGCGCCAGCAGCCGTACAGGGGCCGGTGGAACTGAAGCTTTCTTT; CDR3 protein: CASSRTGAGGTEAFF
J gene: TRBJ2-3; clone size: once; V gene: TRBV5-6; D gene: NA; CDR3 DNA: TGTGCCAGCACCACAGGCAGGGTAGCTAGCACAGATACGCAGTATTTT; CDR3 protein: CASTTGRVASTDTQYF
J gene: TRBJ1-5; clone size: NA; V gene: TRBV15; D gene: TRBD1; CDR3 DNA: TGTGCCACTAACGACAGGGCAGTACAGCCCCAGCATTTT; CDR3 protein: CATNDRAVQPQHF
J gene: TRBJ2-1; clone size: NA; V gene: TRBV30; D gene: NA; CDR3 DNA: TGTGCCTGGAGCGGGTACAATGAGCAGTTCTTC; CDR3 protein: CAWSGYNEQFF
J gene: TRBJ2-1; clone size: NA; V gene: TRBV27; D gene: TRBD2; CDR3 DNA: TGTGCCAGCAGTTTAGGGACTAGCGGGAGCGGGGTCTATGATGAGCAGTTCTTC; CDR3 protein: CASSLGTSGSGVYDEQFF
J gene: TRBJ2-3; clone size: NA; V gene: TRBV7-9; D gene: TRBD2; CDR3 DNA: TGTGCCAGCAGCTTCGGACTAGCGGGAGGGATCAGCACAGATACGCAGTATTTT; CDR3 protein: CASSFGLAGGISTDTQYF
J gene: TRBJ2-3; clone size: NA; V gene: TRBV7-3; D gene: NA; CDR3 DNA: TGTGCCAGCAGCTCCCAGAGCACAGATACGCAGTATTTT; CDR3 protein: CASSSQSTDTQYF
J gene: TRBJ2-6; clone size: NA; V gene: TRBV7-8; D gene: TRBD1; CDR3 DNA: TGTGCCAGCAGCTCCACTGGGACAGGGGGCGCTGGGGCCAACGTCCTGACTTTC; CDR3 protein: CASSSTGTGGAGANVLTF
J gene: TRBJ2-7; clone size: NA; V gene: TRBV18; D gene: NA; CDR3 DNA: TGTGCCAGCCGTTCCGGGGGCTACGAGCAGTACTTC; CDR3 protein: CASRSGGYEQYF
J gene: TRBJ1-6; clone size: NA; V gene: TRBV7-2; D gene: NA; CDR3 DNA: TGTGCCAGCAGCTTAGAACAACGCCATCCCCTCCACTTT; CDR3 protein: CASSLEQRHPLHF
J gene: TRBJ2-3; clone size: NA; V gene: TRBV7-2; D gene: NA; CDR3 DNA: TGTGCCAGCAGTAGACAGTCTAGCACAGATACGCAGTATTTT; CDR3 protein: CASSRQSSTDTQYF
J gene: TRBJ1-1; clone size: NA; V gene: TRBV2; D gene: NA; CDR3 DNA: TGTGCCAGCCGCCGCCTAAACACTGAAGCTTTCTTT; CDR3 protein: CASRRLNTEAFF
J gene: TRBJ2-2; clone size: once; V gene: TRBV7-2; D gene: TRBD2; CDR3 DNA: TGTGCCAGCAGCTTCGGACTAGCGGGAGGGCCAACCGGGGAGCTGTTTTTT; CDR3 protein: CASSFGLAGGPTGELFF
J gene: TRBJ2-2; clone size: once; V gene: TRBV9; D gene: NA; CDR3 DNA: TGTGCCAGCAGCGTAGTACAGAACACCGGGGAGCTGTTTTTT; CDR3 protein: CASSVVQNTGELFF
J gene: TRBJ1-3; clone size: NA; V gene: TRBV7-5; D gene: NA; CDR3 DNA: TGTGTCAGAAGCCTAGGACGGGGGACGTCTGGAAACACCATATATTTT; CDR3 protein: CVRSLGRGTSGNTIYF
J gene: TRBJ2-1; clone size: NA; V gene: TRBV6-5; D gene: NA; CDR3 DNA: TGTGCCAGCAGTTACTCGATATTAGGCGGGGAAGAGGTCTTC; CDR3 protein: CASSYSILGGEEVF
J gene: TRBJ2-3; clone size: NA; V gene: TRBV19; D gene: NA; CDR3 DNA: TGTGCCAGTAGGGCCGCAGGGAAATATGGCACAGATACGCAGTATTTT; CDR3 protein: CASRAAGKYGTDTQYF
J gene: TRBJ2-1; clone size: NA; V gene: TRBV27; D gene: TRBD1; CDR3 DNA: TGTGCCAGCAGTTTAGGGACAGGGGTTCCGAAGCAGTTCTTC; CDR3 protein: CASSLGTGVPKQFF
J gene: TRBJ1-6; clone size: NA; V gene: TRBV11-2; D gene: NA; CDR3 DNA: TGTGCCAGCAGCTTAGCGGACTTAGTCAATTCACCCCTCCACTTT; CDR3 protein: CASSLADLVNSPLHF
J gene: TRBJ2-3; clone size: NA; V gene: TRBV7-2; D gene: NA; CDR3 DNA: TGTGCCAGCAGCCCCCTCGGGCGGGTAAGCACAGATACGCAGTATTTT; CDR3 protein: CASSPLGRVSTDTQYF
J gene: TRBJ2-3; clone size: NA; V gene: TRBV5-1; D gene: NA; CDR3 DNA: TGCGCCAGCAGCTTGGCCGGGAGCACAGATACGCAGTATTTT; CDR3 protein: CASSLAGSTDTQYF
J gene: TRBJ1-6; clone size: NA; V gene: TRBV2; D gene: TRBD1; CDR3 DNA: TGTGCCAGGGAAGGGGGCAGGAGAAATTCACCCCTCCACTTT; CDR3 protein: CAREGGRRNSPLHF
J gene: TRBJ1-2; clone size: NA; V gene: TRBV14; D gene: TRBD1; CDR3 DNA: TGTGCCAGCAGCCAAGATGAACAGGGGCACAACTATGGCTACACCTTC; CDR3 protein: CASSQDEQGHNYGYTF
J gene: TRBJ1-4; clone size: NA; V gene: TRBV9; D gene: NA; CDR3 DNA: TGTGCCAGCAGCGACGAGGATGAAAAACTGTTTTTT; CDR3 protein: CASSDEDEKLFF
J gene: TRBJ2-4; clone size: NA; V gene: TRBV13; D gene: TRBD1; CDR3 DNA: TGTGCCAGCAGCTTAGAGACGACAGGGGCGAACATTCAGTACTTC; CDR3 protein: CASSLETTGANIQYF
J gene: TRBJ2-7; clone size: NA; V gene: TRBV5-1; D gene: TRBD1; CDR3 DNA: TGCGCCAGCAGCGCCGACAGGGGGCCACGGTACTTC; CDR3 protein: CASSADRGPRYF
J gene: TRBJ1-2; clone size: NA; V gene: TRBV7-9; D gene: TRBD1; CDR3 DNA: TGTGCCAGCGCTCTCGAACCGGGACAGAACTATGGCTACACCTTC; CDR3 protein: CASALEPGQNYGYTF
J gene: TRBJ1-6; clone size: NA; V gene: TRBV5-4; D gene: NA; CDR3 DNA: TGTGCCAGCAGCGCTGGGACTGGGAACTTACCCCTCCACTTT; CDR3 protein: CASSAGTGNLPLHF
J gene: TRBJ2-7; clone size: NA; V gene: TRBV5-6; D gene: TRBD1; CDR3 DNA: TGTGCGGCAGGGGACAGGGGTTCCTACGAGCAGTACTTC; CDR3 protein: CAAGDRGSYEQYF
J gene: TRBJ2-1; clone size: NA; V gene: TRBV2; D gene: TRBD2; CDR3 DNA: TGTGCCAGCCCTAGCGGGGGGCCAAATGAGCAGTTCTTC; CDR3 protein: CASPSGGPNEQFF
J gene: TRBJ2-2; clone size: NA; V gene: TRBV28; D gene: TRBD1; CDR3 DNA: TGTGCCAGCCCCCCCGGGACAGGGGCCACCGGGGAGCTGTTTTTT; CDR3 protein: CASPPGTGATGELFF
J gene: TRBJ2-7; clone size: NA; V gene: TRBV5-6; D gene: NA; CDR3 DNA: TGTGCCAGCAGCTTCAGACAGACTTACGAGCAGTACTTC; CDR3 protein: CASSFRQTYEQYF
J gene: TRBJ1-1; clone size: NA; V gene: TRBV13; D gene: NA; CDR3 DNA: TGTGCCAGCATCGAACAGGGGAACACTGAAGCTTTCTTT; CDR3 protein: CASIEQGNTEAFF
J gene: TRBJ2-5; clone size: NA; V gene: TRBV24-1; D gene: NA; CDR3 DNA: TGTGCCACCAGCATTCTAGGGGGGGACCAAGAGACCCAGTACTTC; CDR3 protein: CATSILGGDQETQYF